The source of this TCR beta chain is a study of shared clonotypes between healthy human individuals. For the study at large: Researchers assigned three CD4 naive, three CD4 memory, two CD8 naive and one CD8 memory plate to each donor. Findings of the study overall: Sequencing depth was a factor that was expected to affect clonotype sharing among donors. It was the non-shared clonotypes that had lower generation probabilities than clonotypes shared by all four donors.

In the naive CD8 group, cells lacked CD45RO and were positively selected for CCR7, so terminally differentiated effector memory CD45RA+ cells were left out. The table came from immunoSEQ multiplex PCR; TCRdb's copy has only in-frame clones and leaves some out. Among roughly 590,000 clones, 95% to 96% were seen once, and the ten largest hold 0.11%. Concerning this clone: As yet, its antigen is unknown.

Germline V gene lookup returns CDR1 SGHVS and CDR2 FQNEAQ. CDR3 size: 16 residues. Losses at the gene ends were 3 bases for V and 4 bases for J; bases not matched to a gene: 8. Sequencing input: naive CD8+ T cells sorted from blood. The sequence derives from a woman in her twenties or thirties in good health. This chain joins TRBV7-8 and TRBJ2-1, with 8 bases lining up with TRBD2. The chain's CDR3 is CASSFYPGLDYNEQFF. The CDR3 nucleotides read TGTGCCAGCAGCTTCTATCCGGGACTAGATTACAATGAGCAGTTCTTC.